Following are 32 T cell receptor beta chains from one sample sequenced in a study of response to subunit inactivated influenza vaccine. One entry per CDR3 protein results from TCRdb running MiXCR on the RT-PCR reads. The sample records around 530,000 distinct CDR3 sequences, 15% to 20% being singletons. This sample comprised CD4+ T cells sorted from PBMCs, obtained less than 30 months after vaccination. Receptors were obtained from a man aged 50 to 69 who received an inactivated influenza vaccine.

The chain joins TRBV6-1 to TRBJ2-7; possibly TRBD1 for D (6 bases). This CDR3 spans 13 amino acids. Germline V lookup: CDR1 MNHNS, CDR2 SASEGT. Trimming removed 7 bases from V and 0 bases from J, with 10 bases in between. The CDR3 loop is CASTKDSSYEQYF. DNA for the CDR3: TGTGCCAGCACCAAGGACAGCTCCTACGAGCAGTACTTC.

This chain connects TRBV7-2 to TRBJ2-7; D unresolved. The CDR3 runs to 14 residues. The V gene's germline CDR1 is SGHTA and CDR2 FQGNSA. Trimming shortened V by 5 bases and J by 2 bases, and 13 bases separated the two germline ends. The CDR3 region has the DNA TGTGCCAGCAGCCGATCGATTATGACCTACGAGCAGTACTTC. Translating gives CASSRSIMTYEQYF.

The chain is built from TRBV24-1 and TRBJ2-4, with D hard to call. This CDR3 is built from 15 residues. Trimming stripped 2 bases from V and 4 bases from J, with 11 bases between. Germline V gene lookup returns CDR1 KGHDR and CDR2 SFDVKD. The CDR3 DNA follows: TGTGCCACCAGTGATTCGGACGGCTCTAAAAACATTCAGTACTTC. Translation gives CATSDSDGSKNIQYF.

The chain combines TRBV7-2 with TRBJ2-1; a weak D match, TRBD2 (5 bases). The CDR3 totals 15 residues. Trimming cost V 5 bases and J 2 bases, with 13 bases left between them. CDR1 and CDR2 from the germline V gene are SGHTA and FQGNSA. CDR3 bases: TGTGCCAGCAGCGTTACTAGAGGGCCCTACAATGAGCAGTTCTTC. It specifies CASSVTRGPYNEQFF.

This clonotype was found many times. This chain links TRBV12-3 or TRBV12-4 with TRBJ1-1; D not resolved. The CDR3 spans 12 residues. Trimming shortened V by 6 bases and J by 6 bases, and 11 bases separated the two germline ends. The CDR3: CASSLNVAEAFF. The CDR3 region has the DNA TGTGCCAGCAGCTTGAATGTAGCTGAAGCTTTCTTT.

The chain joins TRBV19 to TRBJ1-5; D is possibly TRBD1 (5 bases). The CDR3 sequence is 15 residues long. V was clipped by 5 bases and J by 2 bases, with 13 bases between them. CDR1 is LNHDA and CDR2 is SQIVND in the germline V gene (reference sequence). This chain's CDR3 is CASSPRRGGNQPQHF. The CDR3 DNA reads TGTGCCAGTAGTCCCCGGAGGGGAGGCAATCAGCCCCAGCATTTT.

This clonotype was observed a few times. The chain employs TRBV3-1 and TRBJ1-2; D unclear. The V gene's germline CDR1 is LGHDT and CDR2 YNNKEL (reference sequence). The CDR3 has 15 amino acids. Trimming shortened V by 0 bases and J by 5 bases, and 13 bases separated the two germline ends. Written as DNA, the CDR3 is TGTGCCAGCAGCCAAGATCCCAGCTCCGGTTATGGCTACACCTTC. Translating it yields CASSQDPSSGYGYTF.

V gene TRBV5-5 combines with J gene TRBJ1-1, with TRBD1 matching 9 bases. J gave up 1 base and V 1 base, and 5 bases lay outside the gene matches. This CDR3 is 16 amino acids long. Germline CDR1 SGHKS, CDR2 YYEKEE (reference sequence). CDR3 DNA: TGTGCCAGCAGCTTGTACAGGGGGCCGACGAACACTGAAGCTTTCTTT. This sequence encodes CASSLYRGPTNTEAFF.

This clonotype has just a few counts. The V call is TRBV12-3 or TRBV12-4, the J call TRBJ2-1; D is unresolved. V lost 5 bases and J lost 0, with 8 bases in between. CDR3 length: 14 amino acids. The CDR3 protein is CASSVASSYNEQFF. The DNA of the CDR3 is TGTGCCAGCAGTGTCGCGAGCTCCTACAATGAGCAGTTCTTC.

A few counts support this clonotype. This chain links TRBV4-3 with TRBJ2-5; 9 bases line up with TRBD2. The CDR3 extends over 14 amino acids. The germline V gene has CDR1 LGHNA and CDR2 YSLEER. With 4 bases clipped from V and 5 bases from J, the junction kept 5 bases outside the gene matches. The CDR3 nucleotides read TGCGCCAGCAGCCTCGTAGCGGGAGCGGAGACCCAGTACTTC. Translation: CASSLVAGAETQYF.

This clonotype has only a few counts. The chain combines TRBV9 with TRBJ1-4; a weak D match, TRBD1 (6 bases). The CDR3 spans 17 residues. Germline values: CDR1 SGDLS, CDR2 YYNGEE. The ends were cut back, 3 bases at V and 6 bases at J, with 21 bases in the middle. CDR3 DNA sequence: TGTGCCAGCAGCGCGACAGGCGGAGGCGGAGGTCATGAAAAACTGTTTTTT. Protein product: CASSATGGGGGHEKLFF.

This clonotype has a handful of counts. The rearrangement links TRBV7-9 to TRBJ2-7, with D maybe TRBD2 (5 bases). CDR3 length equals 15 residues. The V end was cut by 5 bases, the J end by 2 bases, with 16 bases between. Germline-derived CDR1 and CDR2 are SEHNR and FQNEAQ (reference sequence). The CDR3 region has the DNA TGTGCCAGCAGCGTGCCCGGGGTCCTTGCCTACGAGCAGTACTTC. Translation: CASSVPGVLAYEQYF. The full variable domain, rest sourced from reference TRBV7-9 and TRBJ2-7, is DTGVSQNPRHKITKRGQNVTFRCDPISEHNRLYWYRQTLGQGPEFLTYFQNEAQLEKSRLLSDRFSAERPKGSFSTLEIQRTEQGDSAMYLCASSVPGVLAYEQYFGPGTRLTVT.

In this sample, this clonotype turned up many times. The chain couples TRBV20-1 to TRBJ2-7; D may be TRBD1 or TRBD2 (6 bases each). CDR3 length: 13 residues. Trimming stripped 6 bases from V and 0 bases from J, with 12 bases between. Germline CDR1 and CDR2: DFQATT and SNEGSKA (reference sequence). CDR3: CSAGGTFSYEQYF. The CDR3 DNA reads TGCAGTGCAGGGGGGACTTTCTCCTACGAGCAGTACTTC.

In its sample, this clonotype was seen a few times. V is TRBV6-1 and J is TRBJ1-3, with 7 bases matching TRBD1. Unmatched junction bases numbered 9, after V lost 7 bases and J lost 0 bases. CDR3 length: 16 amino acids. The germline V gene encodes CDR1 MNHNS and CDR2 SASEGT. CDR3 nucleotide sequence: TGTGCCAGCACCCAGACAGGGACACTCTCTGGAAACACCATATATTTT. Its protein is CASTQTGTLSGNTIYF.

The chain combines TRBV5-1 with TRBJ1-4; the D gene is possibly TRBD1 (5 bases). V lost 0 bases and J lost 8, with 11 bases in between. This CDR3 region has 14 residues. Germline values: CDR1 SGHRS, CDR2 YFSETQ. The CDR3 DNA sequence: TGCGCCAGCAGCTTGGACGGGGGGAAGGAAAAACTGTTTTTT. Protein product: CASSLDGGKEKLFF.

The chain links TRBV12-3 or TRBV12-4 to TRBJ2-3; possible D gene TRBD1, 5 bases. The V end lost 2 bases, the J end lost 2 bases, and 11 bases lay between the germline ends. The CDR3 has 15 amino acids. CDR3 sequence reads: CASSLRGHPTDTQYF. DNA for the CDR3: TGTGCCAGCAGTTTACGTGGACATCCCACAGATACGCAGTATTTT.

This clonotype came up many times. The V and J genes are TRBV6-5 and TRBJ1-1; the match to TRBD1 covers 7 bases. V shed 5 bases, J shed 1 base, and the junction held 4 bases outside the gene matches. Germline loops: CDR1 MNHEY, CDR2 SVGAGI. The CDR3 covers 14 residues. Here the CDR3 DNA reads TGTGCCAGCAGTAACACAGGGGCGAACACTGAAGCTTTCTTT. It translates to CASSNTGANTEAFF.

There are a few counts of this clonotype. The chain couples TRBV28 to TRBJ1-4, with D unresolved. V lost 3 bases and J 4 bases, leaving 6 bases between the germline ends. The CDR3 extends over 13 amino acids. Germline lookup yields CDR1 MDHEN and CDR2 SYDVKM. Here the CDR3 DNA reads TGTGCCAGCAGTTTCATTAATAATGAAAAACTGTTTTTT. This gives the protein CASSFINNEKLFF.

The chain combines TRBV6-2 or TRBV6-3 with TRBJ2-7; no clear D gene. Germline CDR1 and CDR2: MNHEY and SVGEGT. The CDR3 contains 11 residues. V was clipped by 3 bases and J by 5 bases, with 5 bases between them. The CDR3 region is CASSYMDEQYF. In nucleotides, the CDR3 is TGTGCCAGCAGTTATATGGACGAGCAGTACTTC.

The V and J genes are TRBV20-1 and TRBJ2-3; unclear D gene. There are 15 residues in the CDR3. Germline CDR1 reads DFQATT; CDR2 reads SNEGSKA (reference sequence). V lost 0 bases to trimming and J lost 0 bases, with 10 bases between them. CDR3 DNA sequence: TGCAGTGCTAGAGAGGGTTCTTATAGCACAGATACGCAGTATTTT. Protein sequence: CSAREGSYSTDTQYF.

This clonotype was recorded only once. The chain combines TRBV11-1 with TRBJ2-6; perhaps D is TRBD1 or TRBD2 (6 bases each). The V gene's germline CDR1 is SGHAT and CDR2 FQDESV (reference sequence). The germline V and J ends were trimmed by 3 bases and 0 bases, with 15 bases remaining between them. The CDR3 is 18 residues long. The CDR3 sequence: CASSFSPGAASGANVLTF. CDR3 DNA sequence: TGTGCCAGCAGCTTTAGTCCGGGGGCCGCCTCTGGGGCCAACGTCCTGACTTTC.

The gene calls are TRBV20-1 and TRBJ2-2; D is undetermined. Germline V lookup: CDR1 DFQATT, CDR2 SNEGSKA (reference sequence). The CDR3 is 17 residues long. V lost 2 bases to trimming and J lost 4 bases, with 20 bases between them. The CDR3 DNA reads TGCAGTGCTAGACCCCCAAAGGATACATCAGTCACCGGGGAGCTGTTTTTT. This gives the protein CSARPPKDTSVTGELFF.

This clonotype occurred a few times. The chain has TRBV21-1 and TRBJ2-1; TRBD2 is taken as the D call from the table, unchecked against the DNA. TRBV21-1 is a documented pseudogene. The CDR3 loop spans 19 amino acids. The DNA for the CDR3 is TGTGCCAGCAGCAAGTTTGAGGGAGGGCCAACTCGAGATTACAATGAGCAGTTCTTC. This translates into CASSKFEGGPTRDYNEQFF.

The rearrangement joins TRBV10-2 to TRBJ2-6; D remains ambiguous. Per germline, CDR1 WSHSY and CDR2 SAAADI. The CDR3 extends over 18 amino acids. V gave up 7 bases and J gave up 1 base, with 20 bases separating them. The CDR3 spells CASTVGSGPKSGANVLTF. Written as DNA, the CDR3 is TGCGCCAGCACAGTCGGCAGTGGCCCCAAATCTGGGGCCAACGTCCTGACTTTC.

CDR3 sequence: CASSPRLAGVTEQYF. The CDR3 coding sequence is TGTGCCAGCAGTCCGAGACTAGCGGGGGTTACCGAGCAGTACTTC. The V call is TRBV6-2 or TRBV6-3, the J call TRBJ2-7, with 12 bases matching TRBD2. Trimming cost V 5 bases and J 6 bases; bases outside gene matches: 8. The CDR3 length is 15 residues. Per the germline V gene, CDR1 is MNHEY and CDR2 is SVGEGT.

This clonotype was observed a few times. The chain carries TRBV6-6 and TRBJ2-7, with D perhaps assigned TRBD1 or TRBD2 (5 bases each). The V gene lost 8 bases and the J gene lost 4 bases, with 15 bases spanning the gap. This CDR3 is built from 13 residues. Germline lookup yields CDR1 MNHNY and CDR2 SVGAGI (reference sequence). The CDR3 DNA is TGTGCCAGCCAACGGGACCCCAAATACGAGCAGTACTTC. It yields the protein CASQRDPKYEQYF.

This clonotype showed up just a few times. V is TRBV20-1 and J is TRBJ2-7; D unclear. The CDR3 is 12 amino acids. Germline loops: CDR1 DFQATT, CDR2 SNEGSKA (reference sequence). Trimming pared 6 bases from V and 6 bases from J, leaving 15 bases between. As DNA, the CDR3 is TGCAGTGCACGAGGTTTGGGCCTCGAGCAGTACTTC. Translation: CSARGLGLEQYF.

In this sample, this clonotype turned up a few times. The V and J genes are TRBV7-2 and TRBJ2-3; 8 bases are shared with TRBD1. The CDR3 is made up of 15 amino acids. V trimming: 3 bases; J trimming: 8 bases; junction bases outside the gene matches: 10. CDR1 SGHTA and CDR2 FQGNSA come from the germline V gene. The DNA for the CDR3 is TGTGCCAGCAGCTTCGGGACAGGTCCACTGGGTACGCAGTATTTT. It yields the protein CASSFGTGPLGTQYF.

This clonotype has a handful of counts. The chain links TRBV4-3 to TRBJ2-1, with D possibly being TRBD2 (5 bases). The CDR3 has 13 amino acids. Trimming took 1 base from V and 9 from J, leaving 10 bases between them. Germline V CDR1 and CDR2: LGHNA, YSLEER. The CDR3 DNA is TGCGCCAGCAGCCAAGGAGGGCCAGGTGAGCAGTTCTTC. It yields the protein CASSQGGPGEQFF.

About this clonotype: One end of the junction does not line up with germline, which may come from a read error. This sequence joins TRBV4-3 and TRBJ1-6; TRBD1 might be the D (5 bases). CDR1 LGHNA and CDR2 YSLEER come from the germline V gene. The CDR3 runs to 15 residues. The CDR3 region has the DNA TGCGCCGGCAGGGCGGGGAGCTCCTATAATTCACCCCTCCACTTT. This encodes CAGRAGSSYNSPLHF.

This chain uses TRBV4-1 with TRBJ2-3, with 8 bases aligning to TRBD2. CDR1 and CDR2 (germline): MGHRA, YSYEKL. With 3 bases clipped from V and 3 bases from J, the junction kept 5 bases outside the gene matches. This CDR3 comprises 15 residues. The chain's CDR3 is CASSHPGGGTDTQYF. The CDR3 nucleotides are TGCGCCAGCAGCCACCCCGGGGGGGGTACAGATACGCAGTATTTT.

J is TRBJ1-1 and V is TRBV3-1; D is unresolved. Trimming took off 0 bases at V and 3 bases at J, with 11 bases between the two ends. Germline loops: CDR1 LGHDT, CDR2 YNNKEL (reference sequence). This CDR3 contains 15 residues. The CDR3 DNA is TGTGCCAGCAGCCAAGATGCGGTGATCTACACTGAAGCTTTCTTT. Translating it yields CASSQDAVIYTEAFF.